This record covers a single TCR beta chain. The target antigen is unknown. The V gene's germline CDR1 is WSHSY and CDR2 SAAADI. CDR3 length: 16 residues. With 0 bases removed from V and 8 bases from J, the gap between germline ends came to 18 bases. This entry belongs to a study of T cell responses to AZD1222 COVID-19 vaccine. Analysis merged second doses at about 4 or about 12 weeks. Profiling relied on immunoSEQ multiplex PCR, and the TCRdb table lists in-frame clones only, not all of them. The repertoire holds about 81,000 clones, about 91% seen once, with 8% in the top ten. Study-level results: Spike-spanning, vaccine-associated CD4 TCRs were dominant at 160-218 and 743-854. Only five or six people who got AZD1222 tested seropositive at baseline. There were repertoire samples only from the period after the peak T cell response.

Sequencing was performed on peripheral blood, taken 28 days after the second AZD1222 dose. The J gene is TRBJ2-3, the V gene TRBV10-2, with D possibly TRBD2 on 7 matching bases. The receptor's source is an adult who received the AZD1222 COVID-19 vaccine. The CDR3 DNA reads as TGCGCCAGCAGTGAGTCCTCATTCGGGGGGCGGCCTACGCAGTATTTT. This sequence encodes CASSESSFGGRPTQYF.